This T cell receptor (beta chain) was retrieved from a study of T cell changes during pregnancy in multiple sclerosis (dated by TCRdb to about 2019). Concerning the study at large: The study examined how the T cell repertoire changed over the course of pregnancy in women with multiple sclerosis.

The receptor library was made with the immunoSEQ multiplex PCR assay. TCRdb limited this immuneACCESS table to in-frame rearrangements with V and J called. A share of clones is missing; checked studies link under half to unresolved V genes, and the rest is unexplained. The sample table lists about 40,000 clones, 80% to 90% of them with a count of one. Jointly, the top ten make up around 5.1% of the sample. Regarding this clone: The target of this receptor is not known. The record has no base qualities; no much larger clone is one base away.

Taken from the germline V gene, the CDR1 and CDR2 loops are SGHDN and FVKESK. From the cysteine up to the phenylalanine, the CDR3 has a length of 16 residues. Only the CDR3 DNA stays, 48 bases, in frame from base 1. The germline V end is reduced by 3 bases and the J end by 1 base; junction bases left unmatched: 1. This specimen was peripheral blood, taken in the first trimester of pregnancy. This TCR came from a female donor in good health, enrolled as a control in a pregnancy study. The rearrangement joined TRBV14 to TRBJ2-2; TRBD2 aligns with 11 central bases. CDR3 sequence: CASSQTSGVNTGELFF. Read as DNA, the sequence is TGTGCCAGCAGCCAGACTAGCGGGGTGAACACCGGGGAGCTGTTTTTT.